These T cell receptor beta chains were read from a single sample in a study of CDR3 diversity in severe acne. TCRdb re-derived calls from the PCR reads in MiXCR, one entry per CDR3 protein. The table includes about 98,000 distinct CDR3 sequences, around 53% detected once. The specimen sequenced was blood. Every receptor here comes from a male donor with acne. Each CDR3 is given with its conserved first and last residue. D genes are given only for firm matches. Clone size is given for some rows only: seen once, a few or many times, or a class if the clone is expanded.

D	V	size	J	CDR3	DNA
TRBD2	TRBV2	few	TRBJ2-3	CASKTPTSGTQYF	TGTGCCAGTAAGACCCCAACTAGCGGGACGCAGTATTTT
TRBD1	TRBV12-3/TRBV12-4	-	TRBJ2-7	CASNTGTGVYEQYF	TGTGCCAGCAATACCGGGACAGGGGTCTACGAGCAGTACTTC
TRBD1	TRBV25-1	-	TRBJ2-7	CASRPGTGVHYEQYF	TGTGCCAGCAGACCCGGGACAGGGGTTCACTACGAGCAGTACTTC
TRBD2	TRBV13	few	TRBJ2-1	CASSPGTSGFNEQFF	TGTGCCAGCAGCCCCGGGACTAGCGGATTCAATGAGCAGTTCTTC
TRBD1	TRBV7-9	few	TRBJ2-2	CASSSDRAGGELFF	TGTGCCAGCAGCTCAGACAGGGCGGGCGGGGAGCTGTTTTTT
-	TRBV7-6	once	TRBJ2-3	CASSTGLAEVFGPGSTDTQYF	-
TRBD2	TRBV6-1	-	TRBJ2-3	CASSPLAGADTQYF	TGTGCCAGCAGTCCCCTAGCGGGGGCAGATACGCAGTATTTT
TRBD1	TRBV10-3	-	TRBJ2-7	CAISESGQEYPYEQYF	TGTGCCATCAGTGAGTCGGGACAGGAATACCCCTACGAGCAGTACTTC
-	TRBV19	-	TRBJ1-1	CASSFAGARSTEAFF	TGTGCCAGTAGTTTTGCAGGGGCGAGAAGCACTGAAGCTTTCTTT
TRBD1	TRBV11-2	-	TRBJ1-2	CASSLVAPGGTGWSANYGYTF	TGTGCCAGCAGCTTAGTTGCGCCAGGGGGGACAGGGTGGTCGGCTAACTATGGCTACACCTTC
TRBD1	TRBV20-1	medium-sized	TRBJ2-5	CSASVDRGFQETQYF	TGCAGTGCTAGTGTAGACAGGGGATTCCAAGAGACCCAGTACTTC
-	TRBV25-1	many	TRBJ1-3	CASSESNGNTIYF	TGTGCCAGCAGTGAAAGTAACGGAAACACCATATATTTT
TRBD2	TRBV20-1	many	TRBJ2-2	CSARDVTSGRGGELFF	TGCAGTGCTAGAGATGTAACTAGCGGGAGGGGCGGGGAGCTGTTTTTT
-	TRBV24-1	many	TRBJ2-1	CATSDFGSYEQFF	TGTGCCACCAGTGATTTCGGTAGCTATGAGCAGTTTTTC
TRBD1	TRBV15	-	TRBJ2-2	CATSFGTANTGELFF	TGTGCCACCAGCTTCGGGACAGCGAACACCGGGGAGCTGTTTTTT
TRBD2	TRBV4-3	-	TRBJ2-3	CASSQDSPAGASDTQYF	TGCGCCAGCAGCCAAGATAGTCCAGCGGGAGCTTCGGATACGCAGTATTTT
TRBD2	TRBV20-1	-	TRBJ2-7	CSAKGLAGEQYF	TGCAGTGCTAAAGGACTAGCGGGTGAGCAGTACTTC
-	TRBV15	-	TRBJ2-7	CATSRMLAEQYF	TGTGCCACCAGCAGAATGTTAGCCGAGCAGTACTTC